This note documents a single T cell receptor (beta chain) sequence. V gave up 8 bases and J gave up 4 bases; unmatched junction bases: 12. The CDR3 length is 15 residues. CDR1 and CDR2 (germline): LNHDA, SQIVND (reference sequence). The entry originates in a study of cytomegalovirus exposure and HLA in healthy donors. Across the whole study: Tens of millions of unique TCRs from HLA-typed donors made up an early data release.

Vbeta (60) and Jbeta (13) primers were used in the PCR. Generated by immunoSEQ multiplex PCR, the TCRdb table keeps only in-frame clones and is missing some. The table lists approximately 280,000 clones, just over 85% of them singletons, with roughly 4% in the top ten. The TCR was taken from a man aged 40-49 years in good health and CMV-seropositive. The material sequenced was PBMCs. This chain uses TRBV19 with TRBJ2-3, with 7 nucleotides matching TRBD2. CDR3 loop: CASAMGGGPPDTQYF. The CDR3, as DNA: TGTGCCAGTGCCATGGGGGGAGGGCCGCCAGATACGCAGTATTTT.